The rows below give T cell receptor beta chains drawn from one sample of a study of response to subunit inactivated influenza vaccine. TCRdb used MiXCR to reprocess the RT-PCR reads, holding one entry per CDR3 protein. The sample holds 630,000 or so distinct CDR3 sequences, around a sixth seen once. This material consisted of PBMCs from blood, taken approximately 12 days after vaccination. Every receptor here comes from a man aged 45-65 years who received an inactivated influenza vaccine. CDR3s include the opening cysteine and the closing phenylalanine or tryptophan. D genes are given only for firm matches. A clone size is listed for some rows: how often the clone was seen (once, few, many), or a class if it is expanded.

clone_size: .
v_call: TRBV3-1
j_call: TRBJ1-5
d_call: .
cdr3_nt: TGTGCCAGCAGCCAAGACAGGGGCCCCAATCAGCCCCAGCATTTT
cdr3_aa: CASSQDRGPNQPQHF

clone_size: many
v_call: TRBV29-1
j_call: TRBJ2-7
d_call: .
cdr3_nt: TGCAGCGTAGGGACACCAAGCTCCTACGAGCAGTACTTC
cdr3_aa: CSVGTPSSYEQYF

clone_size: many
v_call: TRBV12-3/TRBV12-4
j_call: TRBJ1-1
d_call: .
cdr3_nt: TGTGCCAGCAGTTTAAGGGTCACTGAAGCTTTCTTT
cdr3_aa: CASSLRVTEAFF

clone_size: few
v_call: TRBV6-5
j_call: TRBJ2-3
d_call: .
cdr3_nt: TGTGCCAGCAGTTACGGGGGAGCCCCCACAGATACGCAGTATTTT
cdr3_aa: CASSYGGAPTDTQYF

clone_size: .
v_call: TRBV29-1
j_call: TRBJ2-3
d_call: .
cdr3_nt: TGCAGCGTTGATTTCGCCGGCACAGATACGCAGTATTTT
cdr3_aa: CSVDFAGTDTQYF

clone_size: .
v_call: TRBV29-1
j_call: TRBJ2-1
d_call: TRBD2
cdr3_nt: TGCAGCGTTGTTCGGGAGGGCCTAGATGGTGAGCAGTTCTTC
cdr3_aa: CSVVREGLDGEQFF

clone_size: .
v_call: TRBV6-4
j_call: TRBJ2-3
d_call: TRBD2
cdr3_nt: TGTGCCAGCAGTGACTCCGGGACTAGAGTAGCGCAGTATTTT
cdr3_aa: CASSDSGTRVAQYF

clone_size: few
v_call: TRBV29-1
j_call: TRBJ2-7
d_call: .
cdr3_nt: TGCAGCGTTATGACGTTTGTGGTACCCTACGAGCAGTACTTC
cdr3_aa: CSVMTFVVPYEQYF

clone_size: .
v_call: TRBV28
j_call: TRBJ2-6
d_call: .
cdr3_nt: TGTGCCAGCAGTTTCCAGGGGAAGGGTGGGGCCAACGTCCTGACTTTC
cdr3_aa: CASSFQGKGGANVLTF

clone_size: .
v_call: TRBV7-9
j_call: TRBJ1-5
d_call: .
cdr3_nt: TGTGCCAGCAGCCATTTCACCGGGACGGGCAATCAGCCCCAGCATTTT
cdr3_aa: CASSHFTGTGNQPQHF

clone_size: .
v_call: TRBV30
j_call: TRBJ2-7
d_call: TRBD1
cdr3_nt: TGTGCCTGTGACCGGGACAGGGTCTTATACGAGCAGTACTTC
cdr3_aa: CACDRDRVLYEQYF

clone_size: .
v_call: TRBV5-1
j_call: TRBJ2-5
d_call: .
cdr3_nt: TGCGCCAGCAGCATCGGACCAAGCCGACAAGAGACCCAGTACTTC
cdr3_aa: CASSIGPSRQETQYF

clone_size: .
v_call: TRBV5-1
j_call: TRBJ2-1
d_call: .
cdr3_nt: TGCGCCAGCAGCTTGGGACAGGACCTCTCCTACAATGAGCAGTTCTTC
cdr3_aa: CASSLGQDLSYNEQFF

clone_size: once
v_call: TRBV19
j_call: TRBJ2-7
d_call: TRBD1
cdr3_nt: TGTGCCAGTAGTATACTTGGACAGGGAACCTACGAGCAGTACTTC
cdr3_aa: CASSILGQGTYEQYF

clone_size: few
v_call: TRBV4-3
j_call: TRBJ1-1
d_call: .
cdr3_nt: TGCGCCAGCAGCCAAGATTGGAACACTGAAGCTTTCTTT
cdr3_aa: CASSQDWNTEAFF

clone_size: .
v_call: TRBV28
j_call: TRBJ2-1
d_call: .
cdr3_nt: TGTGCCAGCAGTTTCGCGCTAGCAAGCAATGAGCAGTTCTTC
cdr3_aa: CASSFALASNEQFF

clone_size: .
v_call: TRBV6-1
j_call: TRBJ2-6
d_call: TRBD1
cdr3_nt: TGTGCCAGCAGCGATCTTCCGGGACAGGGGGTATCTGGGGCCAACGTCCTGACTTTC
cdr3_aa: CASSDLPGQGVSGANVLTF

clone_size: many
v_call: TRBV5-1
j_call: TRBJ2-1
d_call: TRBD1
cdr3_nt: TGCGCCAGCAGTCCGGACAGGGGTGAATACAATGAGCAGTTCTTC
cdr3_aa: CASSPDRGEYNEQFF

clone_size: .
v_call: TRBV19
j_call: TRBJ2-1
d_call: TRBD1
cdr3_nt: TGTGCCAGTAGTATGGGGACAGGGGGCAATGAGCAGTTCTTC
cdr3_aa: CASSMGTGGNEQFF

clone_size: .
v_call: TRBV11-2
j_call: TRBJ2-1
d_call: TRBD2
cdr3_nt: TGTGCCAGCAGTCGCGGACTAGCGGGGGAGGCCCTATACAATGAGCAGTTCTTC
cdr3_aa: CASSRGLAGEALYNEQFF

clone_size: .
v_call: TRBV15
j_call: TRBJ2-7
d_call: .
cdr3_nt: TGTGCCACCAGCACCGGCAGGGACGAGCAGTACTTC
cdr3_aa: CATSTGRDEQYF

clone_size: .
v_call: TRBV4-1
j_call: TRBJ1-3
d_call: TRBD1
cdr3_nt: TGCGCCAGCAGCCGTAGGTTTGGACAGGGATTGGACACCATATGTTTT
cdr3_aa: CASSRRFGQGLDTICF